What follows describes a single T cell receptor (beta chain). These data belong to a study of human T cells and chemical hapten exposure. TCRdb ran MiXCR on the RACE reads and lists one entry per CDR3 protein. The sample shows about 380,000 distinct CDR3 sequences, 4% to 6% of them seen only once. This sample's time point: pre-sensitization, week 0. Treatment here: therapeutic diphenylcyclopropenone sensitization with weekly scalp DPC. This CDR3 region has 15 residues. V trimming: 6 bases; J trimming: 6 bases; junction bases outside the gene matches: 9. Here the sequenced sample was whole blood, taken in connection with sensitization to the hapten diphenylcyclopropenone (DPC). The source of this sequence is a woman between 45 and 65 years old with alopecia areata. Some clones in this sample may be carry-over from other donors' samples. V is TRBV12-3 or TRBV12-4 and J is TRBJ2-3; 10 bases agree with TRBD1. For the CDR3, the DNA is TGTGCCAGCAGGCCCGGGACAGGGGTTTGGGATACGCAGTATTTT. It encodes CASRPGTGVWDTQYF.